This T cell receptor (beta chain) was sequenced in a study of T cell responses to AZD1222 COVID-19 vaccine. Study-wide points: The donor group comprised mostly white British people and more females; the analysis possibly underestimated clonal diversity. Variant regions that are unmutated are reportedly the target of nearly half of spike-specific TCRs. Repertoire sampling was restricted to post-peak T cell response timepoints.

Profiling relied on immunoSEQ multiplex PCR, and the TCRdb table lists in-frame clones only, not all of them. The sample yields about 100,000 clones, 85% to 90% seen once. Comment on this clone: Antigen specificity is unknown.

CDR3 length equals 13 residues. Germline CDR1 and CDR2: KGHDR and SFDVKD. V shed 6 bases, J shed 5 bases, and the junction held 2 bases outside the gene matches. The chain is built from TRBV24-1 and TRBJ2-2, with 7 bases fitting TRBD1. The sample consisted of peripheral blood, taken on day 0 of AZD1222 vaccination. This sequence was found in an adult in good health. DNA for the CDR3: TGTGCCACCAGTCGACAGGGAACCGGGGAGCTGTTTTTT. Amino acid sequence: CATSRQGTGELFF.